The rows below give T cell receptor beta chains drawn from one sample of a study of blood T cell repertoires in COVID-19. Some clones are missing from TCRdb's copy, which holds only in-frame ones; the method was immunoSEQ multiplex PCR. Of 250,000 to 350,000 clones listed, around 90% were seen once; the top ten hold around 2.1%. Specimen: peripheral blood. All receptors derive from a man younger than 35 with active or convalescent COVID-19. Both conserved end residues are part of each CDR3. D genes are given only for firm matches. Clone size is given for some rows only: seen once, a few or many times, or a class if the clone is expanded.

V: TRBV15; J: TRBJ1-5; size: -; D: -; DNA: TGTGCCACCAGCAGTCCCGGGGGGGGTCTGGATCAGCCCCAGCATTTT; CDR3: CATSSPGGGLDQPQHF
V: TRBV4-1; J: TRBJ1-6; size: -; D: -; DNA: TGCGCCAGCAGCCAGATTGGGCTTTACGCGAATTCACCCCTCCACTTT; CDR3: CASSQIGLYANSPLHF
V: TRBV19; J: TRBJ1-2; size: -; D: -; DNA: TGTGCCAGTAGTATGTCAGGGTGGAATGGCTACACCTTC; CDR3: CASSMSGWNGYTF
V: TRBV5-1; J: TRBJ1-6; size: -; D: TRBD1; DNA: TGCGCCAGCAGCTCCAGGGGGCGGACGTTTGATTCACCCCTCCACTTT; CDR3: CASSSRGRTFDSPLHF
V: TRBV6-5; J: TRBJ2-1; size: few; D: TRBD2; DNA: TGTGCCAGCAGTTACGGGACTAGCGACCTCTACAATGAGCAGTTCTTC; CDR3: CASSYGTSDLYNEQFF
V: TRBV7-6; J: TRBJ1-5; size: -; D: -; DNA: TGTGCCAGCAGCTTCGGGGGGCCCCAGCATTTT; CDR3: CASSFGGPQHF
V: TRBV5-1; J: TRBJ1-2; size: -; D: TRBD1; DNA: TGCGCCAGCAGTCCTGACAGGGCCCCAAACTATGGCTACACCTTC; CDR3: CASSPDRAPNYGYTF
V: TRBV6-2/TRBV6-3; J: TRBJ1-5; size: -; D: -; DNA: TGTGCCAGCAGTTCGGGACACCTGAATCAGCCCCAGCATTTT; CDR3: CASSSGHLNQPQHF
V: TRBV6-5; J: TRBJ1-6; size: -; D: -; DNA: TGTGCCAGCAGTTTACGACAGAGCTCCTATAATTCACCCCTCCACTTT; CDR3: CASSLRQSSYNSPLHF
V: TRBV11-2; J: TRBJ1-3; size: -; D: -; DNA: TGTGCCAGCAGCTTTCTCCCCGATTGGGGACTTAGAAACACCATATATTTT; CDR3: CASSFLPDWGLRNTIYF
V: TRBV6-6; J: TRBJ2-5; size: -; D: TRBD1; DNA: TGTGCCAGTCAAACAGGGGGCAGGGAGACCCAGTACTTC; CDR3: CASQTGGRETQYF
V: TRBV5-1; J: TRBJ1-1; size: -; D: TRBD1; DNA: TGCGCCAGCACGGGACAGGCCGGCGCTGAAGCTTTCTTT; CDR3: CASTGQAGAEAFF
V: TRBV13; J: TRBJ2-3; size: -; D: -; DNA: TGTGCCAGCAGCACAAGGCTAGCTAAGGGTCCCCAACCAGGTCTAGATACGCAGTATTTT; CDR3: CASSTRLAKGPQPGLDTQYF
V: TRBV11-3; J: TRBJ2-3; size: -; D: -; DNA: TGTGCCAGCAGTCCTTCTAGCACAGATACGCAGTATTTT; CDR3: CASSPSSTDTQYF
V: TRBV19; J: TRBJ1-5; size: -; D: -; DNA: TGTGCCAGTAGTATGTCAGGTGGCAATCAGCCCCAGCATTTT; CDR3: CASSMSGGNQPQHF
V: TRBV6-5; J: TRBJ2-2; size: once; D: -; DNA: TGTGCCAGCCTACGACAGGTAGACGCCGGGGAGCTGTTTTTT; CDR3: CASLRQVDAGELFF
V: TRBV19; J: TRBJ2-7; size: -; D: TRBD1; DNA: TGTGCCAGTAGTATAGTAGGGACAGGGGCTTTGGAGCAGTACTTC; CDR3: CASSIVGTGALEQYF